This entry concerns a single TCR beta chain. This table comes from immunoSEQ multiplex PCR, and its TCRdb copy is limited to in-frame clones, with some not included. The sample contains around 53,000 clones, 75% to 80% of which appear only once. The sample is drawn from a study of OX40 agonist ivuxolimab in advanced cancers. This specimen consisted of CD4+ or CD8+ T cells sorted from blood, obtained in a trial of the OX40 agonist ivuxolimab. The sequence came from an adult with an advanced solid tumor such as melanoma, head and neck, liver or kidney cancer.

CDR3 sequence: CASSVAPGLEETQYF. CDR3 sequence (DNA): TGTGCCAGCAGTGTGGCCCCGGGACTAGAAGAGACCCAGTACTTC. The V call is TRBV6-1, the J call TRBJ2-5; 8 bases fit TRBD2. This CDR3 has 15 residues. V was pared by 4 bases and J by 3 bases, with 7 bases of the junction left unmatched. Per germline, CDR1 MNHNS and CDR2 SASEGT.